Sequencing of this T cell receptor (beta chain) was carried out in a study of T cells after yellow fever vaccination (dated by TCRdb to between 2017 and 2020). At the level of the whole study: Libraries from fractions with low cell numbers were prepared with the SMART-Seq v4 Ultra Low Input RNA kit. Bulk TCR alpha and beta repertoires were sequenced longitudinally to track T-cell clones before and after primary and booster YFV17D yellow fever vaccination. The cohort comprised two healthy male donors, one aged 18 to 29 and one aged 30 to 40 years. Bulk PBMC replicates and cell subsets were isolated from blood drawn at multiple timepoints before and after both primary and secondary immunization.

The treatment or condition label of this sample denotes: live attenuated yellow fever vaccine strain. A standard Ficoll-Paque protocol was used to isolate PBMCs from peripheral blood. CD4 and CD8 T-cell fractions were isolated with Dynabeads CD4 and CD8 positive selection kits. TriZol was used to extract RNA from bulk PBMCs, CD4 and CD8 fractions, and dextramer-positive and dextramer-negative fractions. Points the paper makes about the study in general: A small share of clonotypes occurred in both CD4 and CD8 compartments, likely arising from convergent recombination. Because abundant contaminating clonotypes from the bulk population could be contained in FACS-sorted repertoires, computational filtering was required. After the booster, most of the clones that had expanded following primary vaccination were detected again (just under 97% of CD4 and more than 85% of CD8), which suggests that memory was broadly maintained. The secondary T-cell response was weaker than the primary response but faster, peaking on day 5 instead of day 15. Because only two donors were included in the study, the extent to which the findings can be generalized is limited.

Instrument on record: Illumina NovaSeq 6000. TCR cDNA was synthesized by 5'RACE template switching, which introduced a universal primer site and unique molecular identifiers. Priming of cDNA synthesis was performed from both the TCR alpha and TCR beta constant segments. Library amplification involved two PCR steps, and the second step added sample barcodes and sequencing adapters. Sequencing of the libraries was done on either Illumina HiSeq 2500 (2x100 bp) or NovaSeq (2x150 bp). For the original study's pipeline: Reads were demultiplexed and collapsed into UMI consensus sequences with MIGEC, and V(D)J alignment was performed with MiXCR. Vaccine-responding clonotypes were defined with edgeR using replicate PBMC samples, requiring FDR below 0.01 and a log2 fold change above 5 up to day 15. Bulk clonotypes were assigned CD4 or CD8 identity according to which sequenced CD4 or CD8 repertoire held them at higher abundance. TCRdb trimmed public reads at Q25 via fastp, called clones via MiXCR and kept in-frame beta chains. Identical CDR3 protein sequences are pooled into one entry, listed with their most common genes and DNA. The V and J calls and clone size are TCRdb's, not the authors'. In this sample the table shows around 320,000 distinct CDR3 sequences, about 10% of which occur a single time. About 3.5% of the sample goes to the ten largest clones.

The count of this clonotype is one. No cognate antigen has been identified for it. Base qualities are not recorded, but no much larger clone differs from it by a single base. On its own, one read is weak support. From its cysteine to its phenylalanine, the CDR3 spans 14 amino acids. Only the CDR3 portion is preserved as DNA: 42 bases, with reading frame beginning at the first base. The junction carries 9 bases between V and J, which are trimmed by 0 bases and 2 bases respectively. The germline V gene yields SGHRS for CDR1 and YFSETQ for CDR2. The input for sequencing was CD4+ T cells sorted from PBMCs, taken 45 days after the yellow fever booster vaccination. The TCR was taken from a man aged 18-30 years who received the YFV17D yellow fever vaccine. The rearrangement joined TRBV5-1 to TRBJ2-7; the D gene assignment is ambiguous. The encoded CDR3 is CASSLVTATYEQYF. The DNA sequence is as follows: TGCGCCAGCAGCTTGGTGACCGCTACCTACGAGCAGTACTTC.